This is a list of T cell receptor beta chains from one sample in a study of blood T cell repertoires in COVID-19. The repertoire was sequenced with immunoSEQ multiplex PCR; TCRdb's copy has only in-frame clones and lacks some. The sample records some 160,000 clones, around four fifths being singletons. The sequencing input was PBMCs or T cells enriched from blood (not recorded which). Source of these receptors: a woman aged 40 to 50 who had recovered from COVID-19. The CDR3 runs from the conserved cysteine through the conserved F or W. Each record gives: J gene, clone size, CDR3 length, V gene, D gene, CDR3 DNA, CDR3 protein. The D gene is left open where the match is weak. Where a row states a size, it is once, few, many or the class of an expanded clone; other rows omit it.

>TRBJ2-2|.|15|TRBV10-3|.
TGTGCCATCAGTGAGCCCGGCGGGGACACCGGGGAGCTGTTTTTT
CAISEPGGDTGELFF
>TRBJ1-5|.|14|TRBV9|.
TGTGCCAGCAGCGTAGGTCAGGACAATCAGCCCCAGCATTTT
CASSVGQDNQPQHF
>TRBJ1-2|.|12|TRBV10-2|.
TGCGCCAGCAGTCAGGGGAACTATGGCTACACCTTC
CASSQGNYGYTF
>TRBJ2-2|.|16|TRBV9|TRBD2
TGTGCCAGCAGCGTAGGGGCGGGAGCGAACACCGGGGAGCTGTTTTTT
CASSVGAGANTGELFF
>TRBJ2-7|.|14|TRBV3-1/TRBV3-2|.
TGTGCCAGCAGCCAGTGGGGACTGGCCTCCGAGCAGTACTTC
CASSQWGLASEQYF
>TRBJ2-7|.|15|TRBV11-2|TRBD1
TGTGCCAGCAGCAGAACCGGGACAGGGACGGGGGAGCAGTACTTC
CASSRTGTGTGEQYF
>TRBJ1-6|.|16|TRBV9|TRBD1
TGTGCCAGCAGCGTCTCGGCGGGGACAGTTAATTCACCCCTCCACTTT
CASSVSAGTVNSPLHF
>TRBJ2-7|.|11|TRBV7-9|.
TGTGCCAGCAGCGGAGCAAGCGAGCAGTACTTC
CASSGASEQYF
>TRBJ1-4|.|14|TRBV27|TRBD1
TGTGCCAGCAGTTTGACAGGGGGCTACGAAAAACTGTTTTTT
CASSLTGGYEKLFF
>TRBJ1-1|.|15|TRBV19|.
TGTGCCAGTAGGCTAGAAGGGAGCATGAACACTGAAGCTTTCTTT
CASRLEGSMNTEAFF
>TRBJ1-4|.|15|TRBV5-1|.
TGCGCCAGCAGCTCTAGCGGGGGAAAGGGTGAAAAACTGTTTTTT
CASSSSGGKGEKLFF
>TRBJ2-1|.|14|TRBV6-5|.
TGTGCCAGCATCCCGGACAGAGCTCGGGGTGAGCAGTTCTTC
CASIPDRARGEQFF
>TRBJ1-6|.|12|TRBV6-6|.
TGTGCCAGCGAGCAGGGAAATTCACCCCTCCACTTT
CASEQGNSPLHF
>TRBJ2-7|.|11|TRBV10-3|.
TGTGCCAGTAGGGGGGGTCTCGAGCAGTACTTC
CASRGGLEQYF
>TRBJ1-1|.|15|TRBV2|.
TGTGCCTCCAGTGACCGGGACACACTGAACACTGAAGCTTTCTTT
CASSDRDTLNTEAFF
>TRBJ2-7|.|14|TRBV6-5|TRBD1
TGTGCCAGCAGGGACTCGACAGGGGGATCCGAGCAGTACTTC
CASRDSTGGSEQYF
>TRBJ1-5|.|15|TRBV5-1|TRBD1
TGCGCCAGCAGCCAGGGGACAGGTAGCAATCAGCCCCAGCATTTT
CASSQGTGSNQPQHF
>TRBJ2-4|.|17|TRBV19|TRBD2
TGTGCCAGTAGTCCTCTAGCGGAGGGGCTAGCCAAAAACATTCAGTACTTC
CASSPLAEGLAKNIQYF
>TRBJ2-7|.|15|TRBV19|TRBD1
TGTGCCAGTAGTAGGGACAGGGCATCCTCCTACGAGCAGTACTTC
CASSRDRASSYEQYF
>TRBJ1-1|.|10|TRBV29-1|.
TGCAGCGTTCGGGGGACTGAAGCTTTCTTT
CSVRGTEAFF
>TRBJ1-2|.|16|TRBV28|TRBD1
TGTGCCAGCAGCCGAGGACAGGGGGCACGAAACTATGGCTACACCTTC
CASSRGQGARNYGYTF
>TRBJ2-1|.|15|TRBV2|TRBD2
TGTGCCAGCAGTGAGGCGGGAGGGCCCTACAATGAGCAGTTCTTC
CASSEAGGPYNEQFF
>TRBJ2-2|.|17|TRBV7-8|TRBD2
TGTGCCAGCAGCTTAGGGTTAGGACTAGCGGGGGCCGGGGAGCTGTTTTTT
CASSLGLGLAGAGELFF
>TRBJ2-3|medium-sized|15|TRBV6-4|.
TGTGCCAGCAGTGACTCACTAGCCCACACAGATACGCAGTATTTT
CASSDSLAHTDTQYF
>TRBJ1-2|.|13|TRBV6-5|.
TGTGCCAGCAGCCCCGACGGGGGGCATGGCTACACCTTC
CASSPDGGHGYTF
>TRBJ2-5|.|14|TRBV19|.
TGTGCCAGTAGTATTTGGGCAGGGGTGGAGACCCAGTACTTC
CASSIWAGVETQYF
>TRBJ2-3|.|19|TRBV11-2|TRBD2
TGTGCCAGCAGCCGCCCCCACCGACCGGGACTAGCGGGGCCAGATACGCAGTATTTT
CASSRPHRPGLAGPDTQYF
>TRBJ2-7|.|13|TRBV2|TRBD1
TGTGCCAGCAGATTGGGACAGAGCTACGAGCAGTACTTC
CASRLGQSYEQYF
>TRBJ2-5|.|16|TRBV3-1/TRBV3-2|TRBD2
TGTGCCAGCAGCCAGGGACTAGCGGGGGACCAAGAGACCCAGTACTTC
CASSQGLAGDQETQYF
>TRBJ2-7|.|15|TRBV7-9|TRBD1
TGTGCCAGCAGCTTAGGGACAGGAGTTTCCTACGAGCAGTACTTC
CASSLGTGVSYEQYF
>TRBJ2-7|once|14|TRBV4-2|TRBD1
TGTGCCAGCAGCCTAAACAGGGGCTCCTACGAGCAGTACTTC
CASSLNRGSYEQYF
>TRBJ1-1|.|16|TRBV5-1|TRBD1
TGCGCCAGCAGCTGGACAGGGGGCGCGGTGGACACTGAAGCTTTCTTT
CASSWTGGAVDTEAFF
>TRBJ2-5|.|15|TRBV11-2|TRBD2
TGTGCCAGCAGCTTAGATGGTCTAGCGGAAGAGACCCAGTACTTC
CASSLDGLAEETQYF
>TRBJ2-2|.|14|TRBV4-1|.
TGCGCCAGCAGCCGGCAGTCGAACACCGGGGAGCTGTTTTTT
CASSRQSNTGELFF
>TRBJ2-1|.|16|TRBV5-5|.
TGTGCCAGCAGCGGGAAACAGGGCCGCTCCTACAATGAGCAGTTCTTC
CASSGKQGRSYNEQFF
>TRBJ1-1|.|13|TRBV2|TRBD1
TGTGCCAGCAGTGCACAGGGGGGTACTGAAGCTTTCTTT
CASSAQGGTEAFF
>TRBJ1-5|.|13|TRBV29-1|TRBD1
TGCAGCGCGGGACAGGGCGGCAATCAGCCCCAGCATTTT
CSAGQGGNQPQHF
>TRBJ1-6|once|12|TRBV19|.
TGTGCCAGTTCAGAAAATAATTCACCCCTCCACTTT
CASSENNSPLHF
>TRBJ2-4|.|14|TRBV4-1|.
TGCGCCAGCAGCCAAGAAGGGGTGGGAAACATTCAGTACTTC
CASSQEGVGNIQYF
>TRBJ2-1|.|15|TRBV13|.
TGTGCCAGCAGCCGACGGGACTTCTCCTACAATGAGCAGTTCTTC
CASSRRDFSYNEQFF
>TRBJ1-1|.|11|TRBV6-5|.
TGTGCAACGGGGAGGAACACTGAAGCTTTCTTT
CATGRNTEAFF
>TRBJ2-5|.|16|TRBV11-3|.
TGTGCCAGCAGCTTAGGGGAGGGGGGACAACAAGAGACCCAGTACTTC
CASSLGEGGQQETQYF